Below are 29 T cell receptor beta chains sequenced from a single sample in a study of CD8+CD57+ T cells in acquired aplastic anemia. Template material for TCR beta VDJ and CDR3 profiling consisted of genomic DNA. TCRdb independently ran MiXCR on the reads; one entry per CDR3 protein. The table has over 150,000 distinct CDR3 sequences, over 70% seen once; the top ten hold approximately 50%. The sequenced patients had an expansion of CD8+CD57+ cells seen by flow cytometry. The sample was sorted CD4+, CD8+, or CD8+CD57+ T cells (not recorded which) from PBMCs. The receptors come from a human donor with aplastic anemia.

The chain joins TRBV20-1 to TRBJ2-1; D ambiguous. CDR1 DFQATT and CDR2 SNEGSKA come from the germline V gene (reference sequence). CDR3 length: 10 residues. The CDR3 loop is CAARSHEQFF. The DNA of the CDR3 is TGCGCCGCACGATCCCATGAGCAGTTCTTC.

Concerning this clonotype: One end of the junction fails to match germline, which may point to a read error. J is TRBJ1-2 and V is TRBV15; D is undetermined. The germline V gene encodes CDR1 LNHNV and CDR2 YYDKDF (reference sequence). There are 15 residues in the CDR3. The DNA for the CDR3 is TGTGCCACCAGCAGAGATCGTGGACCAGGCTATGGCCACACCTTC. Its protein product is CATSRDRGPGYGHTF. Looking up the rest from reference TRBV15 and TRBJ1-2 gives the full variable domain: DAMVIQNPRYQVTQFGKPVTLSCSQTLNHNVMYWYQQKSSQAPKLLFHYYDKDFNNEADTPDNFQSRRPNTSFCFLDIRSPGLGDTAMYLCATSRDRGPGYGHTFGSGTRLTVV.

V is TRBV7-8 and J is TRBJ1-1, with D hard to call. The CDR3 runs to 15 residues. Trimming left V 5 bases short and J 0 bases short, with 13 bases between. The germline CDR1 and CDR2 sequences are SGHVS and FQNEAQ. CDR3 sequence reads: CASSPWTGMNTEAFF. Written as DNA, the CDR3 is TGTGCCAGCAGCCCGTGGACGGGGATGAACACTGAAGCTTTCTTT.

As concerns this clonotype: As the CDR3 is not closed by the conserved phenylalanine or tryptophan, this likely results from a read error. This chain links TRBV9 with TRBJ1-4; D gene ambiguous. The CDR3 is 15 amino acids. The germline gives CDR1 SGDLS, CDR2 YYNGEE. Trimming left V 0 bases short and J 0 bases short, with 6 bases between. The CDR3 sequence: CASSVGGATNEKLFI. The CDR3 DNA follows: TGTGCCAGCAGCGTAGGCGGGGCAACTAATGAAAAACTGTTTATT.

This clonotype was seen ten or more times. The genes are TRBV6-4 and TRBJ2-3, with 12 bases lining up with TRBD2. Trimming cost V 4 bases and J 1 base; bases outside gene matches: 0. The CDR3 loop spans 15 amino acids. From germline, CDR1 is MRHNA and CDR2 SNTAGT. The CDR3 coding sequence is TGTGCCAGCAGTGGGACTAGCGGGGGCACAGATACGCAGTATTTT. Translating gives CASSGTSGGTDTQYF.

CDR3 sequence (DNA): TGTGCCAGCCATCCGACACCGGTCGGAGATACGCAGTATTTT. It specifies CASHPTPVGDTQYF. The chain is built from TRBV25-1 and TRBJ2-3, with D unclear. V dropped 8 bases and J dropped 5 bases, with 17 bases sitting between them. The CDR3 has 14 amino acids. Germline V gives CDR1 MGHDK, CDR2 SYGVNS.

J is TRBJ1-2 and V is TRBV20-1; 10 bases match TRBD1. Unmatched junction bases numbered 6, after V lost 5 bases and J lost 6 bases. Germline CDR1 and CDR2: DFQATT and SNEGSKA (reference sequence). The length of the CDR3 is 13 residues. This chain's CDR3 is CSAWPTGGNGYTF. In nucleotides, the CDR3 is TGCAGTGCTTGGCCGACAGGGGGCAATGGCTACACCTTC.

The rearrangement links TRBV25-1 to TRBJ1-4, with D unclear. The CDR3 covers 15 residues. Germline-derived CDR1 and CDR2 are MGHDK and SYGVNS. V was clipped by 2 bases and J by 0 bases, with 7 bases between them. The chain's CDR3 is CASSETGTTNEKLFF. The CDR3 DNA reads TGTGCCAGCAGTGAAACGGGGACAACTAATGAAAAACTGTTTTTT.

There are a few counts of this clonotype. The chain couples TRBV20-1 to TRBJ2-1; D ambiguous. Germline V CDR1 and CDR2: DFQATT, SNEGSKA (reference sequence). This CDR3 has 12 amino acids. Deletions cut 0 bases from V and 6 bases from J, with 6 bases between. CDR3 amino acids: CSARDLINEQFF. CDR3 nucleotide sequence: TGCAGTGCTAGAGATCTTATCAATGAGCAGTTCTTC.

The V and J genes are TRBV7-6 and TRBJ2-1; 12 bases align to TRBD2. Per the germline V gene, CDR1 is SGHVS and CDR2 is FNYEAQ. V trimming: 5 bases; J trimming: 8 bases; junction bases outside the gene matches: 10. The CDR3 is 16 residues long. The CDR3 bases are TGTGCCAGCAGCCCTAGCGGGGGGGCGTACAGGGATGAGCAGTTCTTC. Translating gives CASSPSGGAYRDEQFF.

This clonotype has at least ten counts. This chain uses TRBV12-3 or TRBV12-4 with TRBJ2-4; 7 bases line up with TRBD2. The CDR3 consists of 15 residues. V lost 6 bases and J lost 4; bases outside the gene matches: 9. CDR3 bases: TGTGCCAGCAGGATCCGGGGAGGGGAAAAAAACATTCAGTACTTC. Translated: CASRIRGGEKNIQYF.

The chain uses TRBV7-9 and TRBJ2-7, with D perhaps TRBD2 (6 bases). Per the germline V gene, CDR1 is SEHNR and CDR2 is FQNEAQ (reference sequence). Trimming removed 5 bases at V and 5 bases at J, with 13 bases between. This CDR3 is built from 13 residues. CDR3 protein: CASSQRAVNEQYF. CDR3 bases: TGTGCCAGCAGCCAGCGGGCCGTGAACGAGCAGTACTTC.

The chain recombines TRBV10-3 with TRBJ2-1, with D maybe TRBD1 (6 bases). Germline CDR1 and CDR2: ENHRY and SYGVKD. Trimming stripped 4 bases from V and 3 bases from J, with 16 bases between. The CDR3 spans 16 residues. CDR3 sequence: CAISARIRGHYNEQFF. The CDR3 DNA reads as TGTGCCATCAGTGCGAGGATCAGGGGCCACTACAATGAGCAGTTCTTC.

This clonotype was seen more than once but under ten times. The chain couples TRBV7-8 to TRBJ2-7; D remains unclear. This CDR3 region has 11 residues. CDR1 is SGHVS, CDR2 FQNEAQ, per germline. V was clipped by 7 bases and J by 3 bases, with 7 bases between them. The CDR3 sequence is CASTGGYEQYF. The CDR3 DNA reads TGTGCCAGCACCGGCGGCTACGAGCAGTACTTC.

This chain's CDR3 is CASSENYEQYV. The CDR3 DNA sequence: TGTGCCAGCAGCGAGAACTACGAGCAGTACGTC. The chain joins TRBV2 to TRBJ2-7, with D unclear. The CDR3 is 11 amino acids. Germline-derived CDR1 and CDR2 are SNHLY and FYNNEI. Trimming stripped 6 bases from V and 3 bases from J, with 6 bases between.

This clonotype was seen once. This chain links TRBV7-9 with TRBJ2-3, with D perhaps TRBD1 or TRBD2 (5 bases each). Germline V CDR1 and CDR2: SEHNR, FQNEAQ (reference sequence). The CDR3 is made up of 14 amino acids. Trimming pared 5 bases from V and 6 bases from J, leaving 15 bases between. This CDR3 reads CASSNTRAGDTQYF. The CDR3 DNA reads as TGTGCCAGCAGCAATACTAGGGCAGGGGATACGCAGTATTTT.

The J gene is TRBJ2-7, the V gene TRBV11-2; D could derive from TRBD1 or TRBD2 (5 bases each). V dropped 5 bases and J dropped 3 bases, with 23 bases sitting between them. The CDR3 consists of 17 residues. CDR1 and CDR2 (germline): SGHAT, FQNNGV. The chain's CDR3 is CASSPHSLRDGGYEQYF. The CDR3 DNA is TGTGCCAGCAGCCCCCACTCACTCCGGGACGGCGGCTACGAGCAGTACTTC. Full variable domain (remainder filled in from reference TRBV11-2 and TRBJ2-7): EAGVAQSPRYKIIEKRQSVAFWCNPISGHATLYWYQQILGQGPKLLIQFQNNGVVDDSQLPKDRFSAERLKGVDSTLKIQPAKLEDSAVYLCASSPHSLRDGGYEQYFGPGTRLTVT.

This chain links TRBV29-1 with TRBJ2-5; 11 positions agree with TRBD2. V was clipped by 4 bases and J by 2 bases; unmatched bases: 9. The germline gives CDR1 SQVTM, CDR2 ANQGSEA. CDR3 size: 16 residues. The CDR3 is CSVVAGGPRGQETQYF. For the CDR3, the DNA is TGCAGCGTTGTAGCGGGAGGGCCAAGGGGGCAAGAGACCCAGTACTTC.

This chain links TRBV2 with TRBJ2-7, with TRBD2 matching 10 bases. The CDR3 runs 15 residues. The trim removed 2 bases at V and 3 bases at J, leaving 4 bases unmatched. Germline V gene sequence: CDR1 SNHLY, CDR2 FYNNEI. The CDR3 DNA follows: TGTGCCAGCAGTGAAAACGTAGCGGGGGGCTACGAGCAGTACTTC. Translating gives CASSENVAGGYEQYF.

Ten or more counts support this clonotype. The V and J genes are TRBV28 and TRBJ2-7; TRBD2 matches 9 bases. The ends lost 5 bases at V and 0 bases at J; junction bases unmatched: 8. CDR1 is MDHEN and CDR2 is SYDVKM in the germline V gene. The CDR3 is 16 residues long. The CDR3 region is CASSPAGGGGSYEQYV. The CDR3 nucleotides read TGTGCCAGCAGTCCCGCGGGGGGGGGCGGCTCCTACGAGCAGTACGTC.

The CDR3 protein is CASSLNRECCGYTF. In DNA form, the CDR3 reads TGTGCCAGCAGCTTAAACAGGGAATGTTGTGGCTACACCTTC. The gene calls are TRBV7-3 and TRBJ1-2; maybe TRBD1 (6 bases). V gave up 1 base and J gave up 7 bases, with 13 bases separating them. Germline CDR1 is SGHTA and CDR2 is FQGTGA. The CDR3 has 14 amino acids.

DNA for the CDR3: TGTGCCAGCAGACGAGGGCAGTACTTC. Encoded protein: CASRRGQYF. V is TRBV7-9 and J is TRBJ2-7; D remains unclear. This CDR3 is built from 9 residues. The germline V and J ends were trimmed by 6 bases and 9 bases, with 6 bases remaining between them. Germline lookup yields CDR1 SEHNR and CDR2 FQNEAQ (reference sequence).

This rearrangement joins TRBV7-6 to TRBJ1-4, with D possibly TRBD1 on 6 matching bases. V lost 3 bases to trimming and J lost 10 bases, with 15 bases between them. The CDR3 is 14 residues long. Germline V gene data show CDR1 as SGHVS and CDR2 as FNYEAQ. The CDR3 reads CASSFLGEGGKLFF. The CDR3 DNA sequence: TGTGCCAGCAGCTTCCTAGGGGAGGGGGGAAAACTGTTTTTT. Together with reference TRBV7-6 and TRBJ1-4, the CDR3 gives the full variable domain: GAGVSQSPRYKVTKRGQDVALRCDPISGHVSLYWYRQALGQGPEFLTYFNYEAQQDKSGLPNDRFSAERPEGSISTLTIQRTEQRDSAMYRCASSFLGEGGKLFFGSGTQLSVL.

This chain uses TRBV9 with TRBJ2-1, with D possibly matching TRBD1 (5 bases). CDR3 size: 15 residues. Between the trimmed V and J ends, which lost 5 bases and 0 bases, there was a span of 12 bases. Germline lookup yields CDR1 SGDLS and CDR2 YYNGEE. Written as DNA, the CDR3 is TGTGCCAGCAGTTACCAGGGCGCCTCCTACAATGAGCAGTTCTTC. Its protein product is CASSYQGASYNEQFF. Looking up the rest from reference TRBV9 and TRBJ2-1 gives the full variable domain: DSGVTQTPKHLITATGQRVTLRCSPRSGDLSVYWYQQSLDQGLQFLIQYYNGEERAKGNILERFSAQQFPDLHSELNLSSLELGDSALYFCASSYQGASYNEQFFGPGTRLTVL.

The chain couples TRBV10-3 to TRBJ1-3; the match to TRBD1 covers 9 bases. J was trimmed by 3 bases and V by 5 bases; bases with no gene match: 5. Per the germline V gene, CDR1 is ENHRY and CDR2 is SYGVKD. The CDR3 totals 15 residues. DNA of the CDR3: TGTGCCATCAGTCGGACAGGGGCGAGTGGAAACACCATATATTTT. It codes for CAISRTGASGNTIYF.

Comment on this clonotype: Germline is not matched at one junction end, which may reflect a read error. V is TRBV25-1 and J is TRBJ2-1, with unresolved D. Germline V gives CDR1 MGHDK, CDR2 SYGVNS. This CDR3 has 14 amino acids. CDR3 in DNA: TGTGCCAGCAGTCAGGTAAACTCCTACAATGAGCAGTTCTTT. It is translated as CASSQVNSYNEQFF.

The rearrangement joins TRBV14 to TRBJ2-2; no reliable D call. The germline CDR1 and CDR2 sequences are SGHDN and FVKESK. The CDR3 extends over 15 amino acids. Trimming removed 1 base from V and 2 bases from J, with 8 bases in between. CDR3 DNA sequence: TGTGCCAGCAGCCAAGCGTTACTTAACACCGGGGAGCTGTTTTTT. Translating gives CASSQALLNTGELFF.

The chain carries TRBV19 and TRBJ2-1; 10 nucleotides match TRBD2. The CDR3 is made up of 15 amino acids. J gave up 9 bases and V 9 bases, and 14 bases lay outside the gene matches. Germline-derived CDR1 and CDR2 are LNHDA and SQIVND (reference sequence). The CDR3 nucleotides read TGTGCCAGCAGCCTCTCCCAGCGGGGGGGCGGTGAGCAGTTCTTC. Its translation: CASSLSQRGGGEQFF. Full variable domain (missing parts from reference TRBV19 and TRBJ2-1): DGGITQSPKYLFRKEGQNVTLSCEQNLNHDAMYWYRQDPGQGLRLIYYSQIVNDFQKGDIAEGYSVSREKKESFPLTVTSAQKNPTAFYLCASSLSQRGGGEQFFGPGTRLTVL.

The chain has TRBV6-2 or TRBV6-3 and TRBJ2-3; TRBD2 aligns across 8 bases. The J segment lost 1 base and the V segment lost 7 bases, leaving 10 bases of the junction unmatched. This CDR3 has 16 residues. Germline V gene data show CDR1 as MNHEY and CDR2 as SVGEGT. The CDR3 spells CASIRGGEGGTDTQYF. Here the CDR3 DNA reads TGTGCCAGCATTCGGGGGGGAGAAGGGGGCACAGATACGCAGTATTTT.